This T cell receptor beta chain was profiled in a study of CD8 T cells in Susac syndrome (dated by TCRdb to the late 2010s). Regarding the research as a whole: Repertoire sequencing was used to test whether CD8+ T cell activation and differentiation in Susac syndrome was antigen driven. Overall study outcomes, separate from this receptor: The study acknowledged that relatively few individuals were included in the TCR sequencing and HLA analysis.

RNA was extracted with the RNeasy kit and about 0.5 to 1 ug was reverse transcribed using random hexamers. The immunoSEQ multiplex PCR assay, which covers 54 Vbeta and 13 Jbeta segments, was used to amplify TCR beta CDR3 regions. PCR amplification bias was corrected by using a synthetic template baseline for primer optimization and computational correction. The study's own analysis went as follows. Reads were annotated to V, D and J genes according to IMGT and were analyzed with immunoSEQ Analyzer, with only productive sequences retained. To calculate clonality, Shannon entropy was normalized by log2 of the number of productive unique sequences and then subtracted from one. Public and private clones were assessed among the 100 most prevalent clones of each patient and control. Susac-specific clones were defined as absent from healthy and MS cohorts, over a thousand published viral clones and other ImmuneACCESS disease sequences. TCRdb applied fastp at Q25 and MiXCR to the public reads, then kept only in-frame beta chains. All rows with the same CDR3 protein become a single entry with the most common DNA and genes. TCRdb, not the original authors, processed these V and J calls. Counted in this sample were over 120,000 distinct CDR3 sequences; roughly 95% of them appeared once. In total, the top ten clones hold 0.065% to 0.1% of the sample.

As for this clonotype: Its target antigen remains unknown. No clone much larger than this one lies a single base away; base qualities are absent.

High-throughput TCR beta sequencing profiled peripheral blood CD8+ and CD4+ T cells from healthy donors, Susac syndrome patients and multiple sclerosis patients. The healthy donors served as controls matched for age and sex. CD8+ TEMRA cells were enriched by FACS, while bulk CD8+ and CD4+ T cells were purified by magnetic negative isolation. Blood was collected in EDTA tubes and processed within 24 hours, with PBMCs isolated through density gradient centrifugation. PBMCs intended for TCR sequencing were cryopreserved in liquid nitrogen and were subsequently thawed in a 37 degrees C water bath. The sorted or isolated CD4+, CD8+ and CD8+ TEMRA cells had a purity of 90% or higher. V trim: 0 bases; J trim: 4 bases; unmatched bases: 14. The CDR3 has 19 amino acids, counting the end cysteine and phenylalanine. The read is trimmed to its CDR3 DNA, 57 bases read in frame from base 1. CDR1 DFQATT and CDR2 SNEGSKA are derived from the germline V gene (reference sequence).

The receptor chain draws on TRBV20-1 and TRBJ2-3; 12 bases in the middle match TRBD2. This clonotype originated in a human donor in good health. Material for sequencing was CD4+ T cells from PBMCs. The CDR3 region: CSARDSRLAGGPTSDTQYF. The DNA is TGCAGTGCTAGAGACTCGCGGCTAGCGGGAGGGCCGACGTCAGATACGCAGTATTTT.